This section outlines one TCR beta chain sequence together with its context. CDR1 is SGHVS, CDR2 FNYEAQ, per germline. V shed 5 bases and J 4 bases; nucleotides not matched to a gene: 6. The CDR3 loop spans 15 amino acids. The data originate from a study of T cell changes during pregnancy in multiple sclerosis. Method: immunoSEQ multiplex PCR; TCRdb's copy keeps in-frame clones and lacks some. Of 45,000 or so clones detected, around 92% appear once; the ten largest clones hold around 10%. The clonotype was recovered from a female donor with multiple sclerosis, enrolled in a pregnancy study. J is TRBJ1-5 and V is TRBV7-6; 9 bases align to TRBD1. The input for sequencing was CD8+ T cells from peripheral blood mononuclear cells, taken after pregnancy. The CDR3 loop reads CASSPAGTGNQPQHF. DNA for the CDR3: TGTGCCAGCAGCCCAGCTGGGACAGGGAATCAGCCCCAGCATTTT.